These T cell receptor beta chains were read from a single sample in a study of T cell changes during pregnancy in multiple sclerosis. This table comes from immunoSEQ multiplex PCR, and its TCRdb copy is limited to in-frame clones, with some not included. The sample consists of tens of thousands of clones, around 90% of them appearing once. Sequenced here: CD4+ T cells from peripheral blood mononuclear cells, sampled in the second trimester of pregnancy. Every receptor here comes from a female donor with multiple sclerosis, enrolled in a pregnancy study. Both conserved end residues are part of each CDR3. Each record gives: V gene, D gene, J gene, clone size, CDR3 protein, CDR3 DNA. The D gene is left open where the match is weak. The size entry is marked missing in some rows and otherwise reads once, few, many or a size class.

v_call: TRBV5-1; d_call: TRBD2; j_call: TRBJ2-3; clone_size: .; cdr3_aa: CASSHSGGAVDTQYF; cdr3_nt: TGCGCCAGCAGCCATAGCGGGGGGGCGGTGGATACGCAGTATTTT
v_call: TRBV5-4; d_call: TRBD1; j_call: TRBJ1-4; clone_size: .; cdr3_aa: CASSEQGAEKLFF; cdr3_nt: TGTGCCAGCAGCGAACAGGGGGCTGAAAAACTGTTTTTT
v_call: TRBV9; d_call: .; j_call: TRBJ1-1; clone_size: .; cdr3_aa: CASSAQGRAPFEAFF; cdr3_nt: TGTGCCAGCAGCGCCCAAGGGAGGGCTCCCTTTGAAGCTTTCTTT
v_call: TRBV5-1; d_call: TRBD1; j_call: TRBJ2-5; clone_size: .; cdr3_aa: CASSFAGTGAAREETQYF; cdr3_nt: TGCGCCAGCAGCTTTGCCGGGACAGGGGCCGCCAGGGAAGAGACCCAGTACTTC
v_call: TRBV12-5; d_call: .; j_call: TRBJ1-2; clone_size: .; cdr3_aa: CASGLDGGYTF; cdr3_nt: TGTGCTAGTGGTTTGGACGGTGGCTACACCTTC
v_call: TRBV5-1; d_call: .; j_call: TRBJ2-7; clone_size: .; cdr3_aa: CASSLAGAHEQYF; cdr3_nt: TGCGCCAGCAGCTTAGCAGGGGCTCACGAGCAGTACTTC
v_call: TRBV11-1; d_call: .; j_call: TRBJ2-1; clone_size: .; cdr3_aa: CASSLDRGSYNEQFF; cdr3_nt: TGTGCCAGCAGCTTGGATAGAGGCTCCTACAATGAGCAGTTCTTC
v_call: TRBV28; d_call: TRBD2; j_call: TRBJ2-5; clone_size: .; cdr3_aa: CASSFLAGQETQYF; cdr3_nt: TGTGCCAGCAGTTTCCTAGCGGGCCAAGAGACCCAGTACTTC
v_call: TRBV27; d_call: .; j_call: TRBJ2-5; clone_size: once; cdr3_aa: CASSLAGNIGETQYF; cdr3_nt: TGTGCCAGCAGTTTGGCAGGGAATATTGGGGAGACCCAGTACTTC
v_call: TRBV5-6; d_call: .; j_call: TRBJ2-5; clone_size: .; cdr3_aa: CASSFLETQYF; cdr3_nt: TGTGCCAGCAGCTTTCTGGAGACCCAGTACTTC